These T cell receptor beta chains were read from a single sample in a study of blood T cell repertoires in COVID-19. Assay: immunoSEQ multiplex PCR; the TCRdb copy retains only in-frame clones and omits some. The data hold 200,000 to 250,000 clones, with 88% observed a single time. Input material: peripheral blood. The receptors originated from a woman aged 60-75 years with acute or convalescent COVID-19. CDR3s include the opening cysteine and the closing phenylalanine or tryptophan. Fields, in order: V gene, clone size, D gene, J gene, CDR3 protein, CDR3 DNA. D genes are given only for firm matches. Where a row states a size, it is once, few, many or the class of an expanded clone; other rows omit it.

TRBV19	few	TRBD1	TRBJ1-2	CASSPQGAADGYTF	TGTGCCAGTAGTCCACAGGGGGCAGCGGATGGCTACACCTTC
TRBV30	-	-	TRBJ2-3	CAWSVVSARRGGPTDTQYF	TGTGCCTGGAGTGTAGTTTCCGCCCGACGTGGGGGCCCCACAGATACGCAGTATTTT
TRBV27	-	TRBD1	TRBJ1-4	CASSSKGAANEKLFF	TGTGCCAGCAGCTCGAAGGGGGCGGCTAATGAAAAACTGTTTTTT
TRBV7-2	-	-	TRBJ1-1	CASSLVRTEAFF	TGTGCCAGCAGCTTGGTTCGGACTGAAGCTTTCTTT
TRBV5-1	-	-	TRBJ2-3	CASSLYGTKIGTDTQYF	TGCGCCAGCAGCTTATACGGGACAAAGATTGGGACAGATACGCAGTATTTT
TRBV19	-	-	TRBJ2-1	CASSKGRGTYNEQFF	TGTGCCAGTAGTAAGGGCAGGGGCACCTACAATGAGCAGTTCTTC
TRBV12-3/TRBV12-4	once	TRBD2	TRBJ2-5	CATLAGGQETQYF	TGTGCCACCTTAGCGGGGGGGCAAGAGACCCAGTACTTC
TRBV7-2	-	TRBD1	TRBJ2-1	CASSQNRGDEQFF	TGTGCCAGCAGCCAGAACAGGGGCGATGAGCAGTTCTTC
TRBV5-1	-	TRBD2	TRBJ2-5	CASSGGGALETQYF	TGCGCCAGCAGTGGCGGGGGGGCCCTGGAGACCCAGTACTTC
TRBV30	-	-	TRBJ1-1	CAWSLGGSSTEAFF	TGTGCCTGGAGTCTCGGAGGGTCGAGCACTGAAGCTTTCTTT
TRBV4-3	once	TRBD2	TRBJ2-5	CASSQELAGLAGGETQYF	TGCGCCAGCAGCCAAGAATTAGCGGGACTAGCGGGAGGAGAGACCCAGTACTTC
TRBV7-6	-	-	TRBJ1-5	CASSPESRISNQPQHF	TGTGCCAGCAGCCCCGAGTCGAGGATTAGCAATCAGCCCCAGCATTTT
TRBV2	-	-	TRBJ1-2	CASRPGGARGYTF	TGTGCCAGCAGACCTGGGGGGGCAAGGGGCTACACCTTC
TRBV6-7	-	-	TRBJ2-7	CASSFTYRLEEDEQYF	TGTGCCAGCAGTTTTACTTACAGGCTCGAGGAAGACGAGCAGTACTTC
TRBV7-9	-	-	TRBJ1-5	CASSSNRVLGNQPQHF	TGTGCCAGCAGCTCAAACAGGGTTCTGGGCAATCAGCCCCAGCATTTT
TRBV28	-	TRBD1	TRBJ1-5	CASRKQGANQPQHF	TGTGCCAGCAGGAAACAGGGGGCGAATCAGCCCCAGCATTTT
TRBV7-8	-	TRBD2	TRBJ2-3	CASGYTGTRGPGTQYF	TGTGCCAGCGGATACACCGGGACTAGGGGCCCGGGTACGCAGTATTTT
TRBV18	-	-	TRBJ2-7	CASSPDSSYEQYF	TGTGCCAGCTCACCAGACAGTTCCTACGAGCAGTACTTC
TRBV5-1	-	-	TRBJ2-7	CASSVGGGAQEEQYF	TGCGCCAGCAGCGTTGGCGGGGGCGCTCAAGAAGAGCAGTACTTC
TRBV6-5	-	-	TRBJ1-6	CASSRGSSYNSPLHF	TGTGCCAGCAGTCGAGGGAGTTCCTATAATTCACCCCTCCACTTT
TRBV10-3	-	-	TRBJ2-1	CAIGPRTNYNEQFF	TGTGCCATCGGGCCCAGGACAAATTACAATGAGCAGTTCTTC
TRBV12-5	-	TRBD2	TRBJ2-1	CASGPGLVDFNEQFF	TGTGCTAGTGGTCCGGGACTAGTAGACTTCAATGAGCAGTTCTTC
TRBV5-4	-	TRBD1	TRBJ2-3	CASSLGGQASTDTQYF	TGTGCCAGCAGCTTGGGGGGACAGGCTAGCACAGATACGCAGTATTTT
TRBV6-5	-	-	TRBJ2-2	CASGGSLRPGELFF	TGTGCCAGCGGGGGGTCCCTCCGCCCCGGGGAGCTGTTTTTT
TRBV15	-	-	TRBJ1-2	CATSRVDSPYGYTF	TGTGCCACCAGCAGAGTGGACAGTCCCTATGGCTACACCTTC
TRBV7-9	-	TRBD1	TRBJ2-2	CASSPYGQGTGELFF	TGTGCCAGCAGCCCATACGGACAGGGGACCGGGGAGCTGTTTTTT
TRBV30	-	-	TRBJ1-5	CAWSVSGYSQPQHF	TGTGCCTGGAGTGTTTCAGGGTATAGTCAGCCCCAGCATTTT